The next 13 T cell receptor beta chains were all read from a single sample in a study of T cells after yellow fever vaccination. MiXCR, run by TCRdb on the 5' RACE reads, gives a single entry per CDR3 protein. This sample yields some 420,000 distinct CDR3 sequences, of which over 15% are seen a single time; about 18% belongs to the top ten. The source material was PBMCs, sampled before the yellow fever booster vaccination. The receptors shown here come from a man aged 18 to 35 who received the YFV17D yellow fever vaccine.

In its sample, this clonotype was seen many times. The J gene is TRBJ1-3, the V gene TRBV4-2; D not resolved. There are 16 residues in the CDR3. V was shortened by 0 bases and J by 0 bases, with 9 bases between the two germline ends. From germline, CDR1 is LGHNA and CDR2 YNFKEQ. The DNA of the CDR3 is TGTGCCAGCAGCCAAGATCGGGCGAGCTCTGGAAACACCATATATTTT. Encoded protein: CASSQDRASSGNTIYF.

This chain uses TRBV27 with TRBJ2-3, with D tentatively TRBD2 (5 bases). Looked up from germline, CDR1 is MNHEY and CDR2 is SMNVEV (reference sequence). CDR3 length equals 15 residues. The ends were cut back, 5 bases at V and 1 base at J, with 13 bases in the middle. The chain's CDR3 is CASSITAGRTDTQYF. CDR3 nucleotides: TGTGCCAGCAGTATTACGGCGGGCCGCACAGATACGCAGTATTTT.

In this sample, this clonotype turned up a few times. This rearrangement joins TRBV10-3 to TRBJ1-4; possible D gene TRBD1, 5 bases. The CDR3 spans 15 residues. Per the germline V gene, CDR1 is ENHRY and CDR2 is SYGVKD. V shed 10 bases and J shed 0 bases, with 15 bases lying between them. In DNA form, the CDR3 reads TGTGCCACTGGGGGTGGGACGTCAACTAATGAAAAACTGTTTTTT. This translates into CATGGGTSTNEKLFF.

The rearrangement links TRBV5-1 to TRBJ2-5, with TRBD1 matching 10 bases. Trimming took 4 bases from V and 4 from J; bases not matched to a gene: 10. The CDR3 is made up of 16 amino acids. The germline V gene has CDR1 SGHRS and CDR2 YFSETQ. The CDR3 nucleotides read TGCGCCAGCAGCGCCGCGGGGACAGGGGTTTTAGAGACCCAGTACTTC. It encodes CASSAAGTGVLETQYF.

The chain recombines TRBV14 with TRBJ2-2; 7 positions agree with TRBD2. The germline gives CDR1 SGHDN, CDR2 FVKESK. There are 17 residues in the CDR3. The trim removed 1 base at V and 4 bases at J, leaving 9 bases unmatched. DNA for the CDR3: TGTGCCAGCAGCCAAGGCCCGCGGGGGAGGCTCACCGGGGAGCTGTTTTTT. This sequence encodes CASSQGPRGRLTGELFF.

This clonotype appeared once. A much more abundant neighbour one base away suggests this may be a read error. The CDR3 carries no conserved terminal phenylalanine or tryptophan, so it likely arises from a read error. The CDR3: CASSDRGYNEQFL. The CDR3, as DNA: TGCGCCAGCAGCGACAGGGGGTACAATGAGCAGTTCCTC. The chain joins TRBV5-1 to TRBJ2-1; 9 nucleotides agree with TRBD1. The germline V gene encodes CDR1 SGHRS and CDR2 YFSETQ. The CDR3 is made up of 13 amino acids. The junction had 0 bases not matched to a gene; V was cut back by 4 bases and J by 4 bases.

This clonotype was seen a handful of times. V and J are TRBV4-2 and TRBJ1-6; D ambiguous. V was pared by 2 bases and J by 13 bases, with 21 bases between. CDR1 and CDR2 (germline): LGHNA, YNFKEQ. CDR3 length: 16 residues. CDR3 loop: CASSQQKSSDPGPLHF. CDR3 nucleotide sequence: TGTGCCAGCAGCCAACAGAAATCATCGGATCCCGGGCCCCTCCACTTT.

This rearrangement joins TRBV27 to TRBJ2-1; TRBD2 matches at 8 bases. CDR1 and CDR2 (germline): MNHEY, SMNVEV (reference sequence). With 4 bases clipped from V and 9 bases from J, the junction kept 11 bases outside the gene matches. The CDR3 runs to 15 residues. The CDR3 is CASSYEAGVGGEQFF. CDR3 in DNA: TGTGCCAGCAGTTATGAAGCGGGGGTAGGAGGTGAGCAGTTCTTC.

This clonotype was picked up a small number of times. The chain links TRBV15 to TRBJ1-2; D perhaps matches TRBD1 (5 bases). CDR3 length equals 14 residues. Between the trimmed V and J ends, which lost 1 base and 8 bases, there was a span of 14 bases. Per germline, CDR1 LNHNV and CDR2 YYDKDF (reference sequence). The CDR3 loop is CATSRGSRVRGYTF. CDR3 nucleotides: TGTGCCACCAGCAGAGGATCCAGGGTGAGGGGCTACACCTTC.

This clonotype occurred a few times. J is TRBJ2-1 and V is TRBV20-1; TRBD2 aligns across 10 bases. Germline CDR1 and CDR2: DFQATT and SNEGSKA (reference sequence). Germline trimming cut 1 base from V and 6 bases from J; bases unmatched to any gene: 3. The CDR3 is 14 residues long. CDR3 bases: TGCAGTGCTAGAGCACTAGCGGGGATCAATGAGCAGTTCTTC. This codes for CSARALAGINEQFF.

This clonotype came up a few times. The chain carries TRBV7-2 and TRBJ2-2; D not certain. The CDR3 loop spans 14 amino acids. Germline CDR1 reads SGHTA; CDR2 reads FQGNSA. V was cut by 5 bases and J by 2 bases, with 9 bases left in between. CDR3 region: CASSLAVNTGELFF. CDR3 DNA: TGTGCCAGCAGCCTGGCGGTTAACACCGGGGAGCTGTTTTTT. The variable domain in full, completed from reference TRBV7-2 and TRBJ2-2, reads GAGVSQSPSNKVTEKGKDVELRCDPISGHTALYWYRQSLGQGLEFLIYFQGNSAPDKSGLPSDRFSAERTGGSVSTLTIQRTQQEDSAVYLCASSLAVNTGELFFGEGSRLTVL.

The J gene is TRBJ1-1, the V gene TRBV28; no clear D. The CDR3 totals 12 residues. With 4 bases removed from V and 7 bases from J, the gap between germline ends came to 10 bases. In germline, CDR1 is MDHEN, CDR2 SYDVKM. The CDR3 protein is CASSSFGIEAFF. The CDR3 nucleotides are TGTGCCAGCAGTTCATTCGGTATTGAAGCTTTCTTT.

The sample holds a few counts of this clonotype. The chain joins TRBV6-2 or TRBV6-3 to TRBJ2-1; D not certain. The germline gives CDR1 MNHEY, CDR2 SVGEGT. The CDR3 is 11 amino acids. With 4 bases removed from V and 5 bases from J, the gap between germline ends came to 3 bases. In nucleotides, the CDR3 is TGTGCCAGCAGTTCCCACAATGAGCAGTTCTTC. Its protein is CASSSHNEQFF.